The entry below gives a single TCR beta chain sequence along with its context. The data stem from a study of cytomegalovirus exposure and HLA in healthy donors. Both 60 Vbeta primers and 13 Jbeta primers went into the PCR. Sequencing was performed with immunoSEQ multiplex PCR; in TCRdb, only in-frame clones are kept and a portion is missing. Of 110,000 or so clones in the sample, approximately 67% were seen once. The CDR3 contains 14 residues. Germline V gene lookup returns CDR1 SGHDN and CDR2 FVKESK. Trimming pared 4 bases from V and 2 bases from J, leaving 10 bases between. Sequencing was done on a sample of PBMCs. The rearrangement joins TRBV14 to TRBJ2-3; D ambiguous. This TCR was recovered from a man between 18 and 35 years old in good health and CMV-seropositive. CDR3 nucleotides: TGTGCCAGCAGCCCCGACTCTCTCACAGATACGCAGTATTTT. This encodes CASSPDSLTDTQYF. The entire variable domain, with the rest obtained from reference TRBV14 and TRBJ2-3, is as follows: EAGVTQFPSHSVIEKGQTVTLRCDPISGHDNLYWYRRVMGKEIKFLLHFVKESKQDESGMPNNRFLAERTGGTYSTLKVQPAELEDSGVYFCASSPDSLTDTQYFGPGTRLTVL.